The 28 T cell receptor beta chains presented below share a single source sample, sequenced in a study of blood T cell repertoires in COVID-19. Data came from immunoSEQ multiplex PCR; TCRdb stores just in-frame clones and leaves some out. The sample holds 250,000 to 300,000 clones, roughly 85% seen once. Sequenced sample: peripheral blood. The receptors were sampled from a man aged 50 or older with active or convalescent COVID-19.

V gene TRBV18 combines with J gene TRBJ2-2; D is perhaps TRBD1 (5 bases). Trimming removed 5 bases at V and 4 bases at J, with 11 bases between. The CDR3 covers 14 residues. Germline CDR1 is KGHSH and CDR2 is LQKENI. CDR3 DNA sequence: TGTGCCAGCTCAGTCGGACACCGCACCGGGGAGCTGTTTTTT. Its translation is CASSVGHRTGELFF.

This clone has a handful of counts. This sequence joins TRBV5-4 and TRBJ1-1; D is undetermined. Germline CDR1 reads SGHNT; CDR2 reads YYREEE (reference sequence). CDR3 size: 14 residues. V lost 4 bases and J 2 bases, leaving 12 bases between the germline ends. CDR3 in DNA: TGTGCCAGCAGCCCCCCGTCAGTTAACACTGAAGCTTTCTTT. As protein: CASSPPSVNTEAFF.

V and J are TRBV30 and TRBJ2-5, with 9 bases matching TRBD2. Germline CDR1 is GTSNPN and CDR2 is SVGIG (reference sequence). The ends lost 2 bases at V and 3 bases at J; junction bases unmatched: 7. The CDR3 extends over 15 amino acids. CDR3 in amino acids: CAWSHSGTSKETQYF. The CDR3 DNA is TGTGCCTGGAGTCACTCCGGGACTAGCAAAGAGACCCAGTACTTC.

This rearrangement joins TRBV27 to TRBJ2-7, with no clear D. This CDR3 is built from 13 residues. Germline assignment: CDR1 MNHEY and CDR2 SMNVEV (reference sequence). Trimming removed 2 bases from V and 6 bases from J, with 11 bases in between. CDR3 DNA sequence: TGTGCCAGCAGTTTAAGAGCTAGAACCGAGCAGTACTTC. It encodes CASSLRARTEQYF.

The rearrangement uses TRBV15 and TRBJ2-1; 7 nucleotides match TRBD2. The V and J ends lost 8 bases and 3 bases, in that order; junction bases with no gene match: 4. Germline CDR1 and CDR2: LNHNV and YYDKDF (reference sequence). This CDR3 has 13 residues. The CDR3 DNA follows: TGTGCCACCGGGGCGGGAGTCTACAATGAGCAGTTCTTC. This gives the protein CATGAGVYNEQFF.

V is TRBV28 and J is TRBJ1-1; 8 bases match TRBD1. V was clipped by 7 bases and J by 11 bases; unmatched bases: 18. This CDR3 spans 15 amino acids. Germline CDR1 is MDHEN and CDR2 is SYDVKM. CDR3 protein: CASTPGGAGGQRAFF. The CDR3 DNA is TGTGCCAGCACCCCAGGGGGGGCAGGGGGCCAAAGGGCTTTCTTT.

The gene calls are TRBV30 and TRBJ2-3; 8 nucleotides align to TRBD2. Trimming took 0 bases from V and 2 from J; bases not matched to a gene: 4. Germline V gives CDR1 GTSNPN, CDR2 SVGIG (reference sequence). There are 15 residues in the CDR3. The CDR3: CAWSVYGRATDTQYF. CDR3 sequence (DNA): TGTGCCTGGAGTGTATACGGGAGGGCCACAGATACGCAGTATTTT.

The rearrangement uses TRBV5-4 and TRBJ2-1, with D perhaps TRBD1 (5 bases). CDR1 and CDR2 (germline): SGHNT, YYREEE (reference sequence). V shed 5 bases and J shed 2 bases, with 17 bases lying between them. This CDR3 contains 16 residues. This chain's CDR3 is CASRPDSSTPYNEQFF. CDR3 DNA sequence: TGTGCCAGCAGACCAGACAGTTCGACCCCCTACAATGAGCAGTTCTTC.

This clone has just one count. V usage is TRBV12-3 or TRBV12-4 and J usage is TRBJ2-1; no clear D gene. V was cut by 3 bases and J by 8 bases, with 8 bases left in between. The CDR3 has 12 amino acids. The chain's CDR3 is CASSFASYEQFF. CDR3 DNA: TGTGCCAGCAGTTTCGCTAGTTATGAGCAGTTCTTC.

The rearrangement links TRBV5-1 to TRBJ2-5; TRBD2 matches at 7 bases. The CDR3 contains 16 residues. CDR1 and CDR2 from the germline V gene are SGHRS and YFSETQ. V lost 0 bases, J lost 7 bases, and 12 bases stayed unmatched. The CDR3 DNA reads as TGCGCCAGCAGCTTGGAGCCAAGCGGGGCTTCAGGGACCCAGTACTTC. This sequence encodes CASSLEPSGASGTQYF.

This clone was found once. This chain uses TRBV18 with TRBJ2-2; TRBD2 matches at 11 bases. CDR1 is KGHSH and CDR2 is LQKENI in the germline V gene. Trimming at V came to 2 bases and at J to 5 bases, leaving 7 bases not matched to a gene. CDR3 size: 17 residues. CDR3 sequence reads: CASSPSSSGRRTGELFF. For the CDR3, the DNA is TGTGCCAGCTCACCATCTTCTAGCGGGAGGAGAACCGGGGAGCTGTTTTTT.

The chain recombines TRBV6-6 with TRBJ1-5; tentatively, D is TRBD1 (6 bases). CDR1 is MNHNY, CDR2 SVGAGI, per germline (reference sequence). V was clipped by 5 bases and J by 9 bases, with 17 bases between them. The CDR3 is 14 amino acids. The CDR3 nucleotides are TGTGCCAGCAGTGAGACCTACAGGGCTGCGCCCCAGCATTTT. This encodes CASSETYRAAPQHF.

The V call is TRBV5-1, the J call TRBJ1-1, with 12 bases identical to TRBD1. After removal of 4 bases from V and 5 bases from J, the junction contained 3 bases not matched to a gene. CDR1 and CDR2 (germline): SGHRS, YFSETQ. The CDR3 covers 14 residues. The CDR3 nucleotides are TGCGCCAGCAGCGTGGGACAGGGGGCGACTGAAGCTTTCTTT. Its translation: CASSVGQGATEAFF.

The chain uses TRBV25-1 and TRBJ2-1; 9 nucleotides agree with TRBD1. Per the germline V gene, CDR1 is MGHDK and CDR2 is SYGVNS. The CDR3 is 15 residues long. V trimming: 6 bases; J trimming: 5 bases; junction bases outside the gene matches: 8. The CDR3 DNA sequence: TGTGCCAGCAGATCACCCGGGACAGGGAACAATGAGCAGTTCTTC. Translation: CASRSPGTGNNEQFF. The full variable domain, its missing parts supplied by reference TRBV25-1 and TRBJ2-1, is EADIYQTPRYLVIGTGKKITLECSQTMGHDKMYWYQQDPGMELHLIHYSYGVNSTEKGDLSSESTVSRIRTEHFPLTLESARPSHTSQYLCASRSPGTGNNEQFFGPGTRLTVL.

This rearrangement joins TRBV25-1 to TRBJ1-3; D is uncertain. The V end was cut by 4 bases, the J end by 0 bases, with 10 bases between. Germline CDR1 and CDR2: MGHDK and SYGVNS. The CDR3 length is 15 residues. CDR3 DNA sequence: TGTGCCAGCAGTGGTGCAGGTAGCTCTGGAAACACCATATATTTT. The encoded protein is CASSGAGSSGNTIYF.

CDR3 region: CASSLGGAGSRNTEAFF. CDR3 in DNA: TGTGCCAGCAGCTTAGGTGGGGCGGGGTCCCGGAACACTGAAGCTTTCTTT. This chain connects TRBV7-8 to TRBJ1-1; TRBD1 might be the D (5 bases). The germline V gene encodes CDR1 SGHVS and CDR2 FQNEAQ. Trimming shortened V by 1 base and J by 1 base, and 16 bases separated the two germline ends. The CDR3 consists of 17 residues.

V usage is TRBV7-8 and J usage is TRBJ1-2; 8 bases map to TRBD1. V lost 1 base to trimming and J lost 11 bases; unmatched junction nucleotides: 15. The CDR3 runs to 16 residues. Germline V gene sequence: CDR1 SGHVS, CDR2 FQNEAQ. The CDR3 here is CASSLEVAGRTGPYTF. CDR3 sequence (DNA): TGTGCCAGCAGCTTAGAGGTTGCGGGGAGGACAGGGCCGTACACCTTC.

This clone was detected only once. In DNA form, the CDR3 reads TGCGCCAGCAGCTTGCCCCTAGCGGGAGGAAGCGAGCAGTACTTC. Translated: CASSLPLAGGSEQYF. This chain joins TRBV5-1 and TRBJ2-7; 11 bases map to TRBD2. Unmatched junction bases numbered 6, after V lost 1 base and J lost 6 bases. The germline V gene encodes CDR1 SGHRS and CDR2 YFSETQ. The CDR3 totals 15 residues.

V gene TRBV29-1 combines with J gene TRBJ2-7, with unresolved D. Germline V gene data show CDR1 as SQVTM and CDR2 as ANQGSEA. The CDR3 is 13 residues long. Trimming took off 4 bases at V and 0 bases at J, with 10 bases between the two ends. The CDR3 reads CSVGPGISYEQYF. CDR3 nucleotide sequence: TGCAGCGTTGGGCCAGGAATCTCCTACGAGCAGTACTTC.

This clone was seen only once. This CDR3 reads CSVEDSRERQGWGQGYTF. CDR3 nucleotide sequence: TGCAGCGTTGAAGATTCCCGTGAACGACAGGGGTGGGGTCAAGGCTACACCTTC. This sequence joins TRBV29-1 and TRBJ1-2; 8 bases map to TRBD1. Trimming removed 0 bases from V and 8 bases from J; junction bases left unmatched: 20. This CDR3 region has 18 residues. Germline V CDR1 and CDR2: SQVTM, ANQGSEA.

The chain recombines TRBV15 with TRBJ2-5; D is perhaps TRBD2 (6 bases). Trimming removed 0 bases at V and 5 bases at J, with 13 bases between. Germline V gene data show CDR1 as LNHNV and CDR2 as YYDKDF (reference sequence). CDR3 size: 15 residues. CDR3 loop: CATSRDHPGRETQYF. CDR3 nucleotide sequence: TGTGCCACCAGCAGAGATCATCCGGGGAGGGAGACCCAGTACTTC.

This clone appeared a few times. This sequence joins TRBV28 and TRBJ1-2; weak D call: TRBD1 (5 bases). Trimming stripped 9 bases from V and 5 bases from J, with 13 bases between. Germline values: CDR1 MDHEN, CDR2 SYDVKM. CDR3 length: 12 residues. CDR3 nucleotides: TGTGCCAGTGATGAGGGGACTTATGGCTACACCTTC. As protein: CASDEGTYGYTF.

J is TRBJ2-5 and V is TRBV7-9; D may be TRBD2 (6 bases). The V gene's germline CDR1 is SEHNR and CDR2 FQNEAQ (reference sequence). Trimming cost V 0 bases and J 5 bases, with 13 bases left between them. The CDR3 is made up of 15 amino acids. The CDR3 protein is CASSLARGLGETQYF. CDR3 sequence (DNA): TGTGCCAGCAGCTTAGCTAGGGGACTTGGCGAGACCCAGTACTTC. Full variable domain (remainder filled in from reference TRBV7-9 and TRBJ2-5): DTGVSQNPRHKITKRGQNVTFRCDPISEHNRLYWYRQTLGQGPEFLTYFQNEAQLEKSRLLSDRFSAERPKGSFSTLEIQRTEQGDSAMYLCASSLARGLGETQYFGPGTRLLVL.

This clone was counted only a few times. V and J are TRBV14 and TRBJ1-2; perhaps TRBD1 as D (6 bases). Germline V CDR1 and CDR2: SGHDN, FVKESK. The CDR3 is 14 amino acids. Trimming left V 1 base short and J 5 bases short, with 11 bases between. The CDR3 loop is CASSQGGTNYGYTF. The CDR3 bases are TGTGCCAGCAGCCAAGGGGGGACAAATTATGGCTACACCTTC.

The rearrangement joins TRBV7-9 to TRBJ1-2; 8 nucleotides line up with TRBD1. V shed 5 bases, J shed 6 bases, and the junction held 11 bases outside the gene matches. Germline V gene data show CDR1 as SEHNR and CDR2 as FQNEAQ (reference sequence). CDR3 length: 15 amino acids. The DNA of the CDR3 is TGTGCCAGCAGCGGGGAGGACAGGGTCTCAAATGGCTACACCTTC. This codes for CASSGEDRVSNGYTF. The full variable domain, completed using reference TRBV7-9 and TRBJ1-2, is DTGVSQNPRHKITKRGQNVTFRCDPISEHNRLYWYRQTLGQGPEFLTYFQNEAQLEKSRLLSDRFSAERPKGSFSTLEIQRTEQGDSAMYLCASSGEDRVSNGYTFGSGTRLTVV.

The rearrangement uses TRBV7-2 and TRBJ2-1; possibly TRBD2 for D (6 bases). The CDR3 has 15 residues. The V gene lost 5 bases and the J gene lost 6 bases, with 17 bases spanning the gap. Germline V gene sequence: CDR1 SGHTA, CDR2 FQGNSA. Here the CDR3 reads CASSPRDLERNEQFF. For the CDR3, the DNA is TGTGCCAGCAGCCCACGGGACTTAGAGCGCAATGAGCAGTTCTTC.

The rearrangement joins TRBV27 to TRBJ2-5; the D gene is possibly TRBD1 (6 bases). CDR3 length: 13 amino acids. The V gene's germline CDR1 is MNHEY and CDR2 SMNVEV (reference sequence). Trimming removed 7 bases at V and 12 bases at J, with 21 bases between. DNA of the CDR3: TGTGCCAGCAACCAGGGGCCCTCTTCTAAAAAGTACTTC. Translating it yields CASNQGPSSKKYF.

Details on this clone: Its ends do not fully match the called genes, so a read error is possible. The V gene is TRBV5-3, the J gene TRBJ1-6; perhaps TRBD1 as D (6 bases). TRBV5-3 is an ORF, with its function uncertain. This CDR3 region has 16 residues. CDR3 residues: CVRSRRTVSYNSPLHF. CDR3 nucleotide sequence: TGTGTCAGAAGCAGAAGGACAGTTAGCTATAATTCACCCCTCCACTTT.